These 3 T cell receptor beta chains came from one sample sequenced in a study of shared clonotypes between healthy human individuals. Selected positively for CCR7 and CD45RO-negative, naive CD8 cells excluded terminally differentiated effector memory CD45RA+ cells. Using immunoSEQ multiplex PCR, the repertoire was profiled, and TCRdb retains in-frame clones only, with some absent. The sample consists of 700,000 to 950,000 clones, roughly 96% of them appearing once. Specimen: naive CD8+ T cells sorted from blood. These receptors were taken from a man aged 25 to 40 in good health.

The chain recombines TRBV14 with TRBJ2-7; D is perhaps TRBD1 (6 bases). The CDR3 runs 16 residues. Germline V CDR1 and CDR2: SGHDN, FVKESK. V was shortened by 6 bases and J by 0 bases, with 18 bases between the two germline ends. The CDR3, as DNA: TGTGCCAGCAGTGTATTACAGGGCGCCTCCTCCTACGAGCAGTACTTC. Its protein product is CASSVLQGASSYEQYF.

This clone has a single count. V usage is TRBV2 and J usage is TRBJ2-2, with D possibly being TRBD2 (5 bases). The germline CDR1 and CDR2 sequences are SNHLY and FYNNEI. Trimming cost V 6 bases and J 4 bases, with 12 bases left between them. There are 14 residues in the CDR3. The DNA for the CDR3 is TGTGCCAGCAGGGCAAGCGGCATCACCGGGGAGCTGTTTTTT. Encoded protein: CASRASGITGELFF.

The chain combines TRBV11-3 with TRBJ2-5; D tentatively fits TRBD1 or TRBD2 (5 bases each). This CDR3 is 13 amino acids long. V lost 3 bases to trimming and J lost 3 bases, with 8 bases between them. Germline V gene data show CDR1 as SGHNT and CDR2 as YENEEA. In DNA form, the CDR3 reads TGTGCCAGCAGCTTTTTGGGGGAAGAGACCCAGTACTTC. Encoded protein: CASSFLGEETQYF. Using reference TRBV11-3 and TRBJ2-5 for the parts outside the CDR3, the full variable domain is EAGVVQSPRYKIIEKKQPVAFWCNPISGHNTLYWYLQNLGQGPELLIRYENEEAVDDSQLPKDRFSAERLKGVDSTLKIQPAELGDSAVYLCASSFLGEETQYFGPGTRLLVL.